This T cell receptor beta chain was identified during a study of Graves' ophthalmopathy and Graves' hyperthyroidism. The authors isolated PBMCs from 8 to 10 ml of fresh peripheral blood. V was clipped by 6 bases and J by 4 bases; unmatched bases: 14. Germline-derived CDR1 and CDR2 are MNHEY and SMNVEV (reference sequence). CDR3 size: 20 residues. Findings of the study overall: In blood, most expanded thyroid clonotypes above 0.001 frequency were also detected. Researchers report that a 13-signature model separated ophthalmopathy from stable hyperthyroidism, posting under 90% sensitivity and about 80% specificity. The model's prediction of ophthalmopathy progression had around 70% sensitivity and around 72% specificity.

This clonotype was counted only a few times. Antigen unknown. RNA transcripts yielded amplified TCR beta CDR3 regions. Scientists carried out first-round RT-PCR using HTBI primers and then a second-round multiplex PCR. TCRdb reanalysed the multiplex PCR reads using MiXCR and keeps one entry per CDR3 protein. The table has around 400,000 distinct CDR3 sequences, under 25% seen once; the top ten hold roughly 3%. The receptor comes from a woman younger than 35 with stable Graves' hyperthyroidism. The material sequenced was peripheral blood. This chain connects TRBV27 to TRBJ2-2; 16 nucleotides agree with TRBD2. This CDR3 is CASRQNRGLAGGPGTGELFF. DNA of the CDR3: TGTGCCAGCAGACAGAACAGGGGACTAGCGGGAGGGCCGGGCACCGGGGAGCTGTTTTTT.